The 3 T cell receptor beta chains presented below share a single source sample, sequenced in a study of cytomegalovirus exposure and HLA in healthy donors. PCR was performed using 60 Vbeta and 13 Jbeta primers. This table comes from immunoSEQ multiplex PCR, and its TCRdb copy is limited to in-frame clones, with some not included. The sample holds around 210,000 clones, 82% seen once. Specimen: PBMCs. The receptors here all came from a woman aged 40 to 50 in good health and CMV-seronegative.

Worth noting for this clone: Compared with germline, one end of the junction differs, possibly owing to a read error. The same CDR3 arises from other DNA sequences in this sample as well. The J gene is TRBJ1-1, the V gene TRBV7-9, with D tentatively TRBD1 (6 bases). The CDR3 totals 13 residues. Per the germline V gene, CDR1 is SEHNR and CDR2 is FQNEAQ (reference sequence). CDR3 in amino acids: CSSSLEGGTEAFF. Here the CDR3 DNA reads TGTTCCAGCAGCTTAGAAGGGGGCACTGAAGCTTTCTTT.

This clone appeared a few times. The chain employs TRBV30 and TRBJ1-2; TRBD1 matches 8 bases. The CDR3 is 14 residues long. V trimming: 0 bases; J trimming: 7 bases; junction bases outside the gene matches: 7. CDR1 is GTSNPN and CDR2 is SVGIG in the germline V gene (reference sequence). CDR3 in amino acids: CAWSVQGVVGGYTF. The CDR3 DNA is TGTGCCTGGAGTGTACAGGGGGTGGTCGGTGGCTACACCTTC. The variable domain in full, completed from reference TRBV30 and TRBJ1-2, reads SQTIHQWPATLVQPVGSPLSLECTVEGTSNPNLYWYRQAAGRGLQLLFYSVGIGQISSEVPQNLSASRPQDRQFILSSKKLLLSDSGFYLCAWSVQGVVGGYTFGSGTRLTVV.

This chain links TRBV7-8 with TRBJ2-3; perhaps TRBD2 as D (5 bases). V was trimmed by 0 bases and J by 1 base, leaving 11 bases between them. Germline values: CDR1 SGHVS, CDR2 FQNEAQ. This CDR3 spans 16 amino acids. CDR3 sequence: CASSLALRVGTDTQYF. CDR3 nucleotide sequence: TGTGCCAGCAGCTTAGCGCTGAGGGTAGGCACAGATACGCAGTATTTT.